These 10 T cell receptor beta chains originate from one sample sequenced in a study of T cell responses to AZD1222 COVID-19 vaccine. Clones were read by immunoSEQ multiplex PCR, and TCRdb kept only the in-frame ones, dropping some. The sample holds about 190,000 clones, about 87% seen once. Sequences were derived from peripheral blood, sampled on day 0 of MenACWY control vaccination. The receptors originated from an adult in good health.

V usage is TRBV5-4 and J usage is TRBJ2-2; D uncertain. V lost 0 bases and J 0 bases, leaving 6 bases between the germline ends. The CDR3 extends over 15 amino acids. The germline V gene encodes CDR1 SGHNT and CDR2 YYREEE (reference sequence). The CDR3, as DNA: TGTGCCAGCAGCTTGGTAGGGTCGAACACCGGGGAGCTGTTTTTT. This gives the protein CASSLVGSNTGELFF.

The chain is built from TRBV4-3 and TRBJ1-5, with TRBD1 as a possible D gene (5 bases). Germline CDR1 reads LGHNA; CDR2 reads YSLEER. Trimming took off 0 bases at V and 7 bases at J, with 13 bases between the two ends. The CDR3 has 15 amino acids. The CDR3 region has the DNA TGCGCCAGCAGCCAAGATCAGGGTTTGAGACAGCCCCAGCATTTT. Protein sequence: CASSQDQGLRQPQHF.

The gene calls are TRBV2 and TRBJ1-4; maybe TRBD1 (5 bases). In germline, CDR1 is SNHLY, CDR2 FYNNEI. The CDR3 length is 15 residues. V dropped 7 bases and J dropped 8 bases, with 20 bases sitting between them. CDR3 DNA: TGTGCCAGCATCAAATGGGGGGAGTCGGGCGAAAAACTGTTTTTT. Protein product: CASIKWGESGEKLFF.

The rearrangement joins TRBV6-5 to TRBJ1-5; the match to TRBD1 covers 7 bases. The CDR3 has 14 amino acids. CDR1 is MNHEY, CDR2 SVGAGI, per germline. Trimming at V came to 8 bases and at J to 6 bases, leaving 10 bases not matched to a gene. CDR3 residues: CASQARGIVQPQHF. The CDR3 DNA is TGTGCCAGCCAGGCCAGGGGGATTGTTCAGCCCCAGCATTTT.

CDR3 residues: CASSLISGTPNEQFF. DNA for the CDR3: TGTGCCAGCAGCTTGATTAGCGGGACGCCCAATGAGCAGTTCTTC. The V call is TRBV7-9, the J call TRBJ2-1; 8 nucleotides match TRBD2. V trimming: 3 bases; J trimming: 6 bases; junction bases outside the gene matches: 7. The length of the CDR3 is 15 residues. The germline V gene encodes CDR1 SEHNR and CDR2 FQNEAQ (reference sequence).

This clone has only a few counts. The chain carries TRBV27 and TRBJ1-6, with D possibly being TRBD1 (5 bases). Deletions cut 0 bases from V and 10 bases from J, with 19 bases between. CDR1 is MNHEY and CDR2 is SMNVEV in the germline V gene (reference sequence). The CDR3 sequence is 17 residues long. The chain's CDR3 is CASSLSKSGPGRSPLHF. The CDR3 nucleotides are TGTGCCAGCAGTTTATCGAAATCGGGCCCAGGGAGGTCACCCCTCCACTTT.

The V gene is TRBV19, the J gene TRBJ1-2; TRBD1 might be the D (5 bases). V dropped 7 bases and J dropped 3 bases, with 18 bases sitting between them. Germline V lookup: CDR1 LNHDA, CDR2 SQIVND (reference sequence). The CDR3 extends over 15 amino acids. For the CDR3, the DNA is TGTGCCAGTACCAAACCTGCGGCAGGGCACTATGGCTACACCTTC. Its protein product is CASTKPAAGHYGYTF.

The chain links TRBV6-4 to TRBJ2-3, with TRBD1 matching over 7 bases. The CDR3 runs to 15 residues. The V gene end was trimmed by 6 bases and the J gene end by 0 bases; junction bases not matched to a gene: 6. From germline, CDR1 is MRHNA and CDR2 SNTAGT. CDR3 nucleotides: TGTGCCAGCAGGAAAGACAGGGCTAGCACAGATACGCAGTATTTT. It encodes CASRKDRASTDTQYF.

V and J are TRBV2 and TRBJ1-6; D unresolved. Germline CDR1 and CDR2: SNHLY and FYNNEI. The germline V and J ends were trimmed by 4 bases and 8 bases, with 6 bases remaining between them. The CDR3 sequence is 12 residues long. CDR3 protein: CASSGEDSPLHF. The CDR3 DNA is TGTGCCAGCAGTGGGGAAGATTCACCCCTCCACTTT.

This chain joins TRBV27 and TRBJ1-6; D is unresolved. This CDR3 comprises 14 residues. V lost 3 bases and J 7 bases, leaving 10 bases between the germline ends. Germline V gives CDR1 MNHEY, CDR2 SMNVEV (reference sequence). The CDR3 sequence: CASSFGLINSPLHF. DNA of the CDR3: TGTGCCAGCAGTTTCGGACTGATCAATTCACCCCTCCACTTT.